A selection of T cell receptor beta chains follows, all from one sample in a study of identical twins. TCRdb recomputed calls from the 5' RACE reads with MiXCR, one row per CDR3 protein. The sample shows 500,000 to 550,000 distinct CDR3 sequences, about 20% of them seen only once. The sample was also linked to a second study, of T cells expressing NK-cell markers.

The sequenced sample consisted of CD4+ T cells sorted from blood. The receptor source for this set is a woman aged 18 to 35 in good health. The CDR3 runs from the conserved cysteine through the conserved F or W. The D gene is left open where the match is weak. Only part of the rows carry a size: once, few, many, or a class if the clone is expanded.

>.|.|15|TRBJ2-5|TRBV18
CASSPTAANQETQYF
TGTGCCAGCTCACCGACGGCAGCAAATCAAGAGACCCAGTACTTC
>TRBD1|.|16|TRBJ2-1|TRBV19
CASSIRGQGLYNEQFF
TGTGCCAGTAGTATACGGGGACAGGGGCTCTACAATGAGCAGTTCTTC
>TRBD2|few|14|TRBJ2-4|TRBV29-1
CSVGLATSENIQYF
TGCAGCGTGGGACTGGCGACTAGCGAAAACATTCAGTACTTC
>.|.|15|TRBJ2-5|TRBV27
CASSPFLARGETQYF
TGTGCCAGCAGTCCATTCTTAGCAAGGGGGGAGACCCAGTACTTC
>.|.|15|TRBJ1-1|TRBV7-6
CASSLAQGWNTEAFF
TGTGCCAGCAGCTTAGCGCAGGGGTGGAACACTGAAGCTTTCTTT
>.|.|14|TRBJ1-1|TRBV16
CASSQSPANTEAFF
TGTGCCAGCAGCCAATCCCCAGCAAACACTGAAGCTTTCTTT
>TRBD2|.|13|TRBJ2-3|TRBV20-1
CSASTAGVDTQYF
TGCAGTGCTAGCACAGCGGGAGTAGATACGCAGTATTTT
>.|few|16|TRBJ1-4|TRBV12-3/TRBV12-4
CASSLRPRFHNEKLFF
TGTGCCAGCAGCCTCCGGCCCCGCTTTCATAATGAAAAACTGTTTTTT
>.|few|16|TRBJ2-1|TRBV5-1
CASSLEGPLRENEQFF
TGCGCCAGCAGCTTGGAAGGGCCCTTAAGGGAGAATGAGCAGTTCTTC
>.|.|14|TRBJ2-7|TRBV12-3/TRBV12-4
CASSLGVFSYEQYF
TGTGCCAGCAGTTTAGGAGTTTTCTCCTACGAGCAGTACTTC
>TRBD1|.|17|TRBJ2-5|TRBV7-2
CASRLSRDRGSEETQYF
TGTGCCAGCAGACTATCCCGGGACAGGGGCTCCGAAGAGACCCAGTACTTC
>.|.|15|TRBJ2-7|TRBV7-9
CASSLVGRSSYEQYF
TGTGCCAGCAGCTTAGTCGGCAGGAGCTCCTACGAGCAGTACTTC
>.|.|14|TRBJ2-3|TRBV20-1
CSARGSLGTDTQYF
TGCAGTGCTAGAGGTTCCCTGGGCACAGATACGCAGTATTTT
>TRBD1|many|13|TRBJ2-7|TRBV5-1
CASSPTGGHEQYF
TGCGCCAGCAGCCCGACAGGGGGGCACGAGCAGTACTTC
>.|few|13|TRBJ1-2|TRBV6-2/TRBV6-3
CASSYDGHYGYTF
TGTGCCAGCAGTTACGACGGTCACTATGGCTACACCTTC
>TRBD2|.|14|TRBJ2-1|TRBV6-1
CASTPLGGNNEQFF
TGTGCCAGCACTCCTCTCGGGGGGAACAATGAGCAGTTCTTC
>.|.|15|TRBJ1-1|TRBV5-1
CASSLPGAENTEAFF
TGCGCCAGCAGCCTCCCGGGAGCGGAGAACACTGAAGCTTTCTTT
>.|.|14|TRBJ2-7|TRBV20-1
CSALDPRLVYEQYF
TGCAGTGCTCTGGACCCCAGGCTGGTCTACGAGCAGTACTTC
>.|few|15|TRBJ1-5|TRBV3-1
CASSQAGGGNQPQHF
TGTGCCAGCAGCCAAGCTGGTGGGGGCAATCAGCCCCAGCATTTT
>.|many|15|TRBJ1-2|TRBV15
CATSSHRVANYGYTF
TGTGCCACCAGCAGTCACAGGGTAGCTAACTATGGCTACACCTTC
>.|few|14|TRBJ2-2|TRBV5-1
CASSLARASGELFF
TGCGCCAGCAGCTTGGCCAGGGCTTCCGGGGAGCTGTTTTTT
>TRBD1|few|14|TRBJ1-5|TRBV27
CASRKTGANQPQHF
TGTGCCAGCAGAAAGACAGGGGCTAATCAGCCCCAGCATTTT
>.|.|16|TRBJ2-3|TRBV7-9
CASSLGTGASTDTQYF
TGTGCCAGCAGCTTGGGAACCGGTGCTAGCACAGATACGCAGTATTTT
>.|.|18|TRBJ2-4|TRBV11-2
CASSPGSNIELAKNIQYF
TGTGCCAGCAGCCCCGGGTCGAACATCGAACTCGCCAAAAACATTCAGTACTTC
>.|.|14|TRBJ1-2|TRBV12-3/TRBV12-4
CASSLGTLLKGYTF
TGTGCCAGCAGCCTCGGGACACTTCTAAAGGGCTACACCTTC
>TRBD2|.|15|TRBJ2-1|TRBV20-1
CSAINTRGGGLEQFF
TGCAGTGCTATAAACACCCGGGGGGGGGGTTTGGAGCAGTTCTTC
>TRBD2|.|16|TRBJ2-7|TRBV4-3
CASSQDTSGHTYEQYF
TGCGCCAGCAGCCAAGATACTAGCGGGCACACCTACGAGCAGTACTTC
>.|few|15|TRBJ1-2|TRBV7-9
CASSPRTIRADGYTF
TGTGCCAGCAGCCCGCGGACTATCAGGGCTGACGGCTACACCTTC
>.|.|15|TRBJ2-1|TRBV7-8
CASSFDLQGTDEQFF
TGTGCCAGCAGCTTCGACCTACAGGGTACGGATGAGCAGTTTTTC
>.|few|12|TRBJ1-6|TRBV10-3
CAIKKGNSPLHF
TGTGCCATCAAGAAAGGGAATTCACCCCTCCACTTT
>TRBD2|few|16|TRBJ2-2|TRBV6-1
CASSPPRGGAAGELFF
TGTGCCAGCAGTCCCCCCCGGGGGGGGGCGGCCGGGGAGCTGTTTTTT
>.|.|14|TRBJ1-2|TRBV20-1
CSARTQGPPYGYTF
TGCAGTGCTAGAACGCAGGGTCCGCCCTATGGCTACACCTTC
>.|few|15|TRBJ1-2|TRBV9
CASSVGGALVEGYTF
TGTGCCAGCAGCGTAGGGGGGGCCTTAGTGGAAGGCTACACCTTC
>TRBD1|.|15|TRBJ1-5|TRBV2
CASSAGQVINQPQHF
TGTGCCAGCAGTGCCGGACAGGTCATCAATCAGCCCCAGCATTTT
>.|.|14|TRBJ2-3|TRBV6-2/TRBV6-3
CASSSRGATDTQYF
TGTGCCAGCAGTTCCCGTGGGGCAACAGATACGCAGTATTTT
>.|.|14|TRBJ1-3|TRBV10-3
CAISESGDLDTIYF
TGTGCCATCAGTGAATCAGGGGATTTGGACACCATATATTTT
>.|.|15|TRBJ2-3|TRBV12-3/TRBV12-4
CASSYHSRLLDTQYF
TGTGCCAGCAGTTATCACTCCCGTCTCCTGGATACGCAGTATTTT
>TRBD1|few|14|TRBJ2-7|TRBV12-3/TRBV12-4
CASRPTGGNHEQYF
TGTGCCAGCAGACCGACAGGGGGTAACCACGAGCAGTACTTC
>.|.|11|TRBJ1-2|TRBV20-1
CSASSGAGYTF
TGCAGTGCTAGTTCAGGGGCCGGCTACACCTTC
>TRBD2|few|12|TRBJ2-7|TRBV20-1
CSGVAGGYEQYF
TGCAGTGGGGTAGCGGGAGGGTACGAGCAGTACTTC
>.|few|15|TRBJ2-7|TRBV7-2
CASSLRTETSYEQYF
TGTGCCAGCAGCCTCCGGACAGAAACTTCCTACGAGCAGTACTTC
>TRBD2|few|14|TRBJ2-5|TRBV20-1
CSARKERGGETQYF
TGCAGTGCTAGAAAAGAGCGGGGGGGGGAGACCCAGTACTTC
>.|.|14|TRBJ2-3|TRBV7-9
CASSFEGPTDTQYF
TGTGCCAGCAGCTTTGAAGGGCCGACAGATACGCAGTATTTT
>TRBD2|.|15|TRBJ2-7|TRBV5-1
CASSFLAGVVDEQYF
TGCGCCAGCAGCTTTTTAGCGGGAGTTGTGGACGAGCAGTACTTC
>TRBD2|few|16|TRBJ2-1|TRBV20-1
CSAPPSRLAGDYEQFF
TGCAGTGCTCCGCCCTCCAGACTAGCGGGAGACTATGAGCAGTTCTTC